The next 20 T cell receptor beta chains were all read from a single sample in a study of molecular identifiers for immune sequencing clone quantification (dated by TCRdb to the late 2010s). Library method: PCR. Sequencing relied on a NextSeq 500. TCRdb ran its own pipeline on the public reads, namely fastp trimming at Q25 and MiXCR clone calling, and kept in-frame beta chains. Every entry covers one CDR3 protein and lists the most common genes and DNA from its rows. This sample gives around 300,000 distinct CDR3 sequences in total; 24% of them show up just once. Around 0.7% of the sample goes to the ten largest clones. What was sequenced was naive CD8+ T cells from blood, with Jurkat cell RNA spiked in. This specimen's cell subset or site label, interpreted: FACS-sorted CD8+CD4-CCR7+CD45RA+ naive T cells. These TCRs come from a human donor in good health. Some libraries in this study had Jurkat cell RNA spiked in.

This clonotype was observed a single time. A much more abundant neighbour one base away suggests this may be a read error. V gene TRBV6-2 or TRBV6-3 combines with J gene TRBJ2-4, with D tentatively TRBD2 (6 bases). Between the trimmed V and J ends, which lost 11 bases and 8 bases, there was a span of 13 bases. Germline V gene data show CDR1 as MNHEY and CDR2 as SVGEGT. The CDR3 is 11 amino acids. CDR3 bases: TGTGCCGCACTAACGGGGGACATTCAGTACTTC. The encoded protein is CAALTGDIQYF.

This clonotype has just a few counts. A much larger clone lies one base from this, so it may be a read error. V is TRBV28 and J is TRBJ2-6; TRBD1 is a possible D gene (6 bases). The CDR3 has 17 amino acids. Germline CDR1 is MDHEN and CDR2 is SYDVKM. The CDR3 spells CASSSRQVHSGANVLAF. The CDR3 coding sequence is TGTGCCAGCAGTTCCCGACAGGTTCACTCTGGGGCCAACGTCCTGGCTTTC.

The sample holds many counts of this clonotype. The chain links TRBV19 to TRBJ1-6; 9 bases map to TRBD1. Germline CDR1 LNHDA, CDR2 SQIVND (reference sequence). The CDR3 contains 13 residues. J lost 7 bases, V lost 6 bases, and 1 base had no gene match. CDR3 sequence (DNA): TGTGCCAGTAGCGGGACAGGGAATTCACCCCTCCACTTT. The encoded protein is CASSGTGNSPLHF.

The genes are TRBV2 and TRBJ2-7; a weak D match, TRBD2 (5 bases). This CDR3 has 13 amino acids. Germline CDR1 reads SNHLY; CDR2 reads FYNNEI. V dropped 3 bases and J dropped 3 bases, with 9 bases sitting between them. CDR3 residues: CASSDFGDYEQYF. The CDR3 DNA reads as TGTGCCAGCAGTGATTTCGGGGACTACGAGCAGTACTTC.

At least ten counts were recorded for this clonotype. The rearrangement links TRBV9 to TRBJ1-5; 9 positions match TRBD1. Germline CDR1 is SGDLS and CDR2 is YYNGEE. The V gene end was trimmed by 4 bases and the J gene end by 7 bases; junction bases not matched to a gene: 6. This CDR3 spans 14 amino acids. As DNA, the CDR3 is TGTGCCAGCAGCCCGGGGACAGGGTACCAGCCCCAGCATTTT. It is translated as CASSPGTGYQPQHF.

This clonotype was seen repeatedly, ten times or more. This chain joins TRBV4-1 and TRBJ1-5; 8 bases agree with TRBD1. Germline V lookup: CDR1 MGHRA, CDR2 YSYEKL. With 0 bases clipped from V and 9 bases from J, the junction kept 7 bases outside the gene matches. The CDR3 is 15 amino acids. CDR3 coding DNA: TGCGCCAGCAGCCAAGACCGGACAGGGATCCCGCCCCAGCATTTT. Translating gives CASSQDRTGIPPQHF.

In this sample, this clonotype turned up many times. The chain joins TRBV5-1 to TRBJ2-5, with 9 bases identical to TRBD2. From germline, CDR1 is SGHRS and CDR2 YFSETQ. The V segment lost 1 base and the J segment 0 bases; nucleotides outside the gene matches: 1. The CDR3 is made up of 15 amino acids. CDR3 region: CASSLSGRYQETQYF. The CDR3, as DNA: TGCGCCAGCAGCTTGAGCGGGAGGTACCAAGAGACCCAGTACTTC.

This clonotype was seen just once. A read error may be the cause here, since a much bigger clone is one base away. V usage is TRBV4-1 and J usage is TRBJ1-1, with TRBD1 identical over 9 bases. Germline-derived CDR1 and CDR2 are MGHRA and YSYEKL. This CDR3 is 15 amino acids long. Written as DNA, the CDR3 is TGCCCCAGCAGCCAAGAGGCACAGGGGGCCACTGAAGCTTTCTTT. This codes for CPSSQEAQGATEAFF.

This clonotype was recorded many times. CDR3 bases: TGCAGCGTTGAAGACCTACTAAGCGGGTATTACAATGAGCAGTTCTTC. Its protein product is CSVEDLLSGYYNEQFF. V is TRBV29-1 and J is TRBJ2-1; D perhaps matches TRBD2 (6 bases). The germline V gene has CDR1 SQVTM and CDR2 ANQGSEA. The V gene lost 0 bases and the J gene lost 4 bases, with 16 bases spanning the gap. The CDR3 is 16 residues long.

This clonotype was seen a few times. The rearrangement links TRBV11-2 to TRBJ2-3; D is perhaps TRBD1 or TRBD2 (6 bases each). The CDR3 loop spans 16 amino acids. From germline, CDR1 is SGHAT and CDR2 FQNNGV. The ends were cut back, 5 bases at V and 1 base at J, with 16 bases in the middle. CDR3 residues: CASSPHPGAGTDTQYF. The CDR3 bases are TGTGCCAGCAGCCCCCACCCGGGGGCGGGCACAGATACGCAGTATTTT.

This clonotype was detected only a few times. CDR3 nucleotides: TGTGCCAGCGGGGTTTATAGCAATCAGCCCCAGCATTTT. Residues: CASGVYSNQPQHF. The J gene is TRBJ1-5, the V gene TRBV27; D remains ambiguous. The V gene lost 8 bases and the J gene lost 0 bases, with 8 bases spanning the gap. The CDR3 consists of 13 residues. Germline V gene data show CDR1 as MNHEY and CDR2 as SMNVEV (reference sequence).

Remarks on this clonotype: Since a much larger clone is just one base distant, this may be a read error. This sequence joins TRBV4-2 and TRBJ2-5; unclear D gene. With 1 base removed from V and 7 bases from J, the gap between germline ends came to 10 bases. The CDR3 totals 13 residues. In germline, CDR1 is LGHNA, CDR2 YNFKEQ. The CDR3, as DNA: TGTGCCAGCAGCCAAGGTTCCCCAGGGACCCAGTACTTC. It codes for CASSQGSPGTQYF.

As concerns this clonotype: No conserved phenylalanine or tryptophan is present at the end of the CDR3, so a read error is the likely explanation. The chain joins TRBV2 to TRBJ1-1; 7 nucleotides match TRBD1. The V gene's germline CDR1 is SNHLY and CDR2 FYNNEI. The length of the CDR3 is 15 residues. The CDR3 DNA follows: TGTGCCAGCAGTGAATTGACAGGGTTGAACCCTGAAGCTTTCTAT. Amino acid sequence: CASSELTGLNPEAFY.

This clonotype was recorded many times. The rearrangement links TRBV29-1 to TRBJ2-5; tentative D call: TRBD2 (6 bases). V dropped 6 bases and J dropped 2 bases, with 13 bases sitting between them. The CDR3 has 13 amino acids. Per the germline V gene, CDR1 is SQVTM and CDR2 is ANQGSEA. Here the CDR3 reads CSVPGTLQETQYF. The CDR3, as DNA: TGCAGCGTCCCCGGGACTTTACAAGAGACCCAGTACTTC.

This clonotype was detected only a few times. The chain joins TRBV20-1 to TRBJ2-1, with a possible D match to TRBD1 (6 bases). Trimming cost V 4 bases and J 8 bases, with 21 bases left between them. From germline, CDR1 is DFQATT and CDR2 SNEGSKA (reference sequence). This CDR3 has 15 residues. DNA of the CDR3: TGCAGTGCTACGGTTAACTTCCTTCCAGGGGATGAGCAGTTCTTC. Translation gives CSATVNFLPGDEQFF.

This clonotype was recorded many times. The rearrangement joins TRBV4-2 to TRBJ2-3; D call uncertain. The CDR3 spans 13 residues. Trimming stripped 3 bases from V and 4 bases from J, with 8 bases between. CDR1 is LGHNA and CDR2 is YNFKEQ in the germline V gene. The DNA for the CDR3 is TGTGCCAGCAGCCAGCAATCGTCAGATACGCAGTATTTT. Amino acids: CASSQQSSDTQYF.

Regarding this clonotype: This may be a read error: a much more frequent sequence differs by one nucleotide. The chain joins TRBV25-1 to TRBJ2-3, with a tentative D call TRBD2 (5 bases). The V end was cut by 4 bases, the J end by 2 bases, with 10 bases between. The CDR3 has 14 amino acids. Germline V gene lookup returns CDR1 MGHDK and CDR2 SYGVNS. CDR3: CASSGLAVTDTQYF. The CDR3 DNA reads as TGTGCCAGCAGTGGGCTAGCAGTCACAGATACGCAGTATTTT.

This clonotype was counted at least ten times. The chain couples TRBV4-1 to TRBJ1-1; D ambiguous. This CDR3 is built from 14 residues. The ends were cut back, 1 base at V and 2 bases at J, with 8 bases in the middle. Germline V gene sequence: CDR1 MGHRA, CDR2 YSYEKL. The CDR3 DNA is TGCGCCAGCAGCCAAGCCACAGTTAACACTGAAGCTTTCTTT. Its translation is CASSQATVNTEAFF.

Ten or more counts support this clonotype. V and J are TRBV6-6 and TRBJ2-7; tentatively, D is TRBD1 (5 bases). Per the germline V gene, CDR1 is MNHNY and CDR2 is SVGAGI (reference sequence). V was shortened by 0 bases and J by 3 bases, with 18 bases between the two germline ends. CDR3 length: 17 residues. The CDR3 loop reads CASSYSFLGDSNYEQYF. CDR3 nucleotides: TGTGCCAGCAGTTACTCGTTCCTAGGGGATTCTAACTACGAGCAGTACTTC.

This clonotype was counted a few times. The V gene is TRBV11-2, the J gene TRBJ2-7, with D tentatively TRBD1 (5 bases). The CDR3 runs 14 residues. Germline V lookup: CDR1 SGHAT, CDR2 FQNNGV. V was trimmed by 1 base and J by 2 bases, leaving 9 bases between them. The CDR3 region is CASSLGGHPYEQYF. In nucleotides, the CDR3 is TGTGCCAGCAGCTTAGGTGGACACCCCTACGAGCAGTACTTC.